This T cell receptor (beta chain) was documented in a study of graft-versus-host responses after intestinal transplantation. Study-level background: Grafts that recipients had were multivisceral, liver-intestinal, or isolated intestinal transplants. Among the recipients, all got anti-thymocyte globulin induction and then tacrolimus and steroids for approximately 3 years. Study-wide results and limits: The highest levels of circulating GvH clones went along with early declines in HvG clones after transplant. GvH clones occurred in recipient marrow; some first appeared in ileum or blood.

With regard to this clone: The target antigen is unknown.

The V gene lost 5 bases and the J gene lost 4 bases, with 15 bases spanning the gap. The CDR3 sequence is 15 residues long. The germline CDR1 and CDR2 sequences are SGHTA and FQGTGA. Profiling relied on immunoSEQ multiplex PCR, and the TCRdb table lists in-frame clones only, not all of them. The sample contains approximately 74,000 clones, approximately 92% of which appear only once. This specimen was PBMCs, taken 98 days after intestinal transplantation. The rearrangement links TRBV7-3 to TRBJ2-1; possibly TRBD2 for D (5 bases). The clonotype was recovered from a human patient who received an intestinal transplant, so some T cells may come from the graft donor. CDR3 DNA: TGTGCCAGCAGCCCCCGCCGAACTAGGTACAATGAGCAGTTCTTC. This codes for CASSPRRTRYNEQFF.